One and the same sample provided the 28 T cell receptor beta chains below, sequenced in a study of CXCR3-negative and CXCR3-positive naive CD8 T cells. The study's findings and limits: Hydrophobicity of TRB CDR3s was greater in CXCR3-positive naive cells than in CXCR3-negative naive cells.

It was by 5' RACE with UMI labels that the TRB cDNA libraries were prepared. TCRdb reprocessed the 5' RACE reads; each CDR3 protein has one entry and no DNA is given. Its table lists 100,000 to 150,000 distinct CDR3 sequences. These receptors have no known antigen. Material for sequencing was naive CXCR3+ CD8+ T cells from blood. This sample's subset: CD45RO-CCR7+CD27+CD95- naive CD8+ T cells expressing CXCR3 (TNR3+). All receptors come from a human donor in good health. Some clones in this sample may be carry-over from other donors' samples.

The chain joins TRBV12-3 or TRBV12-4 to TRBJ1-2; TCRdb names TRBD1, which stays unverified in the absence of DNA. CDR3 size: 14 residues. Here the CDR3 reads CASRITGGRDGYTF.

This chain joins TRBV28 and TRBJ1-5; absent DNA, TCRdb's TRBD1 call cannot be checked. The germline V gene has CDR1 MDHEN and CDR2 SYDVKM. This CDR3 has 14 residues. CDR3: CASSFRGTRTPGHF.

The rearrangement joins TRBV7-3 to TRBJ2-1; lacking DNA, the TRBD2 call made by TCRdb goes unchecked. There are 17 residues in the CDR3. Per the germline V gene, CDR1 is SGHTA and CDR2 is FQGTGA. CDR3 region: CASSLRGTSGSNNEQFF. Together with reference TRBV7-3 and TRBJ2-1, the CDR3 gives the full variable domain: GAGVSQTPSNKVTEKGKYVELRCDPISGHTALYWYRQSLGQGPEFLIYFQGTGAADDSGLPNDRFFAVRPEGSVSTLKIQRTERGDSAVYLCASSLRGTSGSNNEQFFGPGTRLTVL.

The chain employs TRBV29-1 and TRBJ2-1. In germline, CDR1 is SQVTM, CDR2 ANQGSEA. The CDR3 length is 14 residues. The CDR3 loop reads CSVESRWSYNEQFF.

The CDR3 region is CASSLGVREQYF. The chain recombines TRBV5-6 with TRBJ2-7; TCRdb's assignment of TRBD1 cannot be checked, as there is no DNA. CDR1 is SGHDT and CDR2 is YYEEEE in the germline V gene. The CDR3 contains 12 residues.

V is TRBV4-1 and J is TRBJ2-2; as DNA is missing, the TRBD1 call by TCRdb cannot be tested. Germline CDR1 and CDR2: MGHRA and YSYEKL. The CDR3 is 19 residues long. Here the CDR3 reads CASSQGGSGTGGRSGELFF.

This chain uses TRBV29-1 with TRBJ2-1; the D call from TCRdb, TRBD1, cannot be confirmed without DNA. Germline CDR1 reads SQVTM; CDR2 reads ANQGSEA. The CDR3 length is 15 residues. The CDR3 spells CSVETGQGWKNEQFF.

The V call is TRBV29-1, the J call TRBJ2-1; TCRdb's assignment of TRBD1 cannot be checked, as there is no DNA. Germline CDR1 is SQVTM and CDR2 is ANQGSEA. The CDR3 is 13 residues long. The CDR3 spells CSGRQGSNNEQFF.

The chain has TRBV3-1 and TRBJ2-1; the TCRdb D gene call, TRBD2, has no DNA to confirm it. Germline CDR1 LGHDT, CDR2 YNNKEL (reference sequence). The CDR3 is 20 amino acids. The CDR3 region is CASSPNLTPGLAGVPNEQFF.

The chain uses TRBV13 and TRBJ2-3; TCRdb reports TRBD2, a call that lacks DNA to check it against. The CDR3 consists of 17 residues. CDR1 and CDR2 (germline): PRHDT, FYEKMQ (reference sequence). CDR3: CASSPTIAALPTDTQYF.

This rearrangement joins TRBV27 to TRBJ2-7; without DNA, the TCRdb call of TRBD2 cannot be checked. CDR1 MNHEY and CDR2 SMNVEV come from the germline V gene (reference sequence). The CDR3 sequence is 15 residues long. Here the CDR3 reads CASSSSTGGSHEQYF.

CDR3 region: CATSRAGMSEQYF. J is TRBJ2-7 and V is TRBV15; with no DNA, the TCRdb D assignment of TRBD1 cannot be verified. Germline V gene data show CDR1 as LNHNV and CDR2 as YYDKDF (reference sequence). The CDR3 spans 13 residues.

The rearrangement joins TRBV30 to TRBJ2-1; checking the TCRdb D call of TRBD2 is not possible without DNA. The germline CDR1 and CDR2 sequences are GTSNPN and SVGIG (reference sequence). This CDR3 is 12 amino acids long. CDR3 residues: CAWSPSGAEQFF.

The rearrangement uses TRBV6-2 or TRBV6-3 and TRBJ2-7; TCRdb names TRBD2, which stays unverified in the absence of DNA. Germline V CDR1 and CDR2: MNHEY, SVGEGT. The CDR3 runs to 18 residues. This chain's CDR3 is CASSYSPVGLDQGYEQYF.

The chain recombines TRBV19 with TRBJ2-1; TCRdb outputs TRBD2, but without DNA this stays unchecked. The CDR3 sequence is 15 residues long. Germline CDR1 and CDR2: LNHDA and SQIVND (reference sequence). The CDR3 reads CASSISASSYNEQFF.

The CDR3 protein is CSVATMAGSYNEQFF. V gene TRBV29-1 combines with J gene TRBJ2-1; no DNA is available, so the TRBD1 call from TCRdb remains unchecked. This CDR3 contains 15 residues. Germline V lookup: CDR1 SQVTM, CDR2 ANQGSEA.

V and J are TRBV29-1 and TRBJ2-7. Germline-derived CDR1 and CDR2 are SQVTM and ANQGSEA. This CDR3 is built from 11 residues. The CDR3 loop reads CSVGSSYEQYF.

The chain carries TRBV21-1 and TRBJ1-5; TCRdb reports TRBD1, a call that lacks DNA to check it against. TRBV21-1 is deemed a pseudogene. The CDR3 runs 18 residues. The CDR3 loop is CASSKGQGSTYSNQPQHF.

This rearrangement joins TRBV5-6 to TRBJ2-7. Germline assignment: CDR1 SGHDT and CDR2 YYEEEE. CDR3 size: 13 residues. The CDR3 sequence: CASSPRVDREQYF. The whole variable domain, filled in from reference TRBV5-6 and TRBJ2-7, reads DAGVTQSPTHLIKTRGQQVTLRCSPKSGHDTVSWYQQALGQGPQFIFQYYEEEERQRGNFPDRFSGHQFPNYSSELNVNALLLGDSALYLCASSPRVDREQYFGPGTRLTVT.

The genes are TRBV28 and TRBJ2-1; the D call from TCRdb, TRBD1, cannot be confirmed without DNA. The germline CDR1 and CDR2 sequences are MDHEN and SYDVKM. This CDR3 contains 14 residues. The CDR3 here is CASRWADRGNEQFF.

The gene calls are TRBV28 and TRBJ2-1. The CDR3 loop spans 14 amino acids. Looked up from germline, CDR1 is MDHEN and CDR2 is SYDVKM. CDR3 residues: CASSLSRMTNEQFF.

The V gene is TRBV9, the J gene TRBJ2-2; TCRdb lists TRBD1, though no DNA is available to test this call. Germline CDR1 SGDLS, CDR2 YYNGEE. The CDR3 runs to 16 residues. CDR3 in amino acids: CASSVENGGGSGELFF.

The chain links TRBV12-3 or TRBV12-4 to TRBJ2-1; TCRdb selects TRBD1, and the lack of DNA leaves this call unchecked. CDR3 size: 16 residues. CDR3 sequence reads: CASRGTGAHSYNEQFF.

The chain joins TRBV13 to TRBJ1-1; without DNA, the TCRdb call of TRBD1 cannot be checked. The length of the CDR3 is 15 residues. Germline assignment: CDR1 PRHDT and CDR2 FYEKMQ (reference sequence). The CDR3 is CASSPMGQGDTEAFF.

The chain uses TRBV5-1 and TRBJ2-1; TCRdb picks TRBD2, but there is no DNA to check that call. Germline values: CDR1 SGHRS, CDR2 YFSETQ. The CDR3 runs to 15 residues. CDR3 amino acids: CASSLGEAPYNEQFF. Full variable domain (outside the CDR3, taken from reference TRBV5-1 and TRBJ2-1): KAGVTQTPRYLIKTRGQQVTLSCSPISGHRSVSWYQQTPGQGLQFLFEYFSETQRNKGNFPGRFSGRQFSNSRSEMNVSTLELGDSALYLCASSLGEAPYNEQFFGPGTRLTVL.

This rearrangement joins TRBV4-1 to TRBJ2-7; absent DNA, TCRdb's TRBD2 call cannot be checked. The germline V gene has CDR1 MGHRA and CDR2 YSYEKL. The CDR3 extends over 16 amino acids. CDR3 sequence reads: CASSQDLASGSYEQYF.

The chain joins TRBV19 to TRBJ2-7; without DNA, the TCRdb call of TRBD1 cannot be checked. Germline-derived CDR1 and CDR2 are LNHDA and SQIVND (reference sequence). The CDR3 contains 12 residues. The CDR3 sequence: CASSIAGNEQYF.

The V call is TRBV29-1, the J call TRBJ2-7. The germline gives CDR1 SQVTM, CDR2 ANQGSEA. This CDR3 comprises 11 residues. CDR3 sequence reads: CSVDRGYEQYF.